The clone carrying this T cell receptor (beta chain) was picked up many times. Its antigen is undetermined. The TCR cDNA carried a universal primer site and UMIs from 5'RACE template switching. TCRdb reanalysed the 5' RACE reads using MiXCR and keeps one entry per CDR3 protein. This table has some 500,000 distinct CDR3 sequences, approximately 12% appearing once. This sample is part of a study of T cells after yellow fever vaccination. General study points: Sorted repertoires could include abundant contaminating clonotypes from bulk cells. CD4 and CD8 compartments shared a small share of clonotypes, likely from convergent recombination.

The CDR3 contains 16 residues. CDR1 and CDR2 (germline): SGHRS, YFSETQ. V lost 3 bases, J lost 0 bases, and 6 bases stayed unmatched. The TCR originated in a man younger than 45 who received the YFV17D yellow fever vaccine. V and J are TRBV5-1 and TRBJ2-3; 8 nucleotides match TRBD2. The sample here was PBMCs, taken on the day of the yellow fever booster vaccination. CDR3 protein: CASSSRLAHSTDTQYF. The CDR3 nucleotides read TGCGCCAGCAGCTCTCGACTAGCGCATAGCACAGATACGCAGTATTTT.